Shown below are 19 T cell receptor beta chains from a single sample sequenced in a study of cytotoxic CD8 clonotypes in ibrutinib-treated CLL. Only in-frame clones appear in the TCRdb table, and some are missing; sequencing was by immunoSEQ multiplex PCR. The data show more than 85,000 clones, with about 74% seen just once and 20% to 25% held by the top ten. The starting material was PBMCs, obtained after 24 months of ibrutinib treatment. Receptor source: a human donor with chronic lymphocytic leukemia.

V usage is TRBV21-1 and J usage is TRBJ2-7; the table assigns TRBD2, which was not confirmed against the DNA. TRBV21-1 is flagged as a pseudogene. The CDR3 is 15 residues long. This chain's CDR3 is CASSKKRASGYEQYF. In DNA, the CDR3 is TGTGCCAGCAGCAAAAAGAGGGCTAGCGGCTACGAGCAGTACTTC.

V usage is TRBV7-2 and J usage is TRBJ1-2; 9 nucleotides agree with TRBD1. Germline CDR1 and CDR2: SGHTA and FQGNSA. V was pared by 1 base and J by 4 bases, with 7 bases of the junction left unmatched. CDR3 length: 16 amino acids. CDR3 sequence: CASSLGQGQGRYGYTF. The CDR3 coding sequence is TGTGCCAGCAGCTTAGGGCAGGGACAGGGACGCTATGGCTACACCTTC. The full variable domain, in which reference TRBV7-2 and TRBJ1-2 provide the parts outside the CDR3, is GAGVSQSPSNKVTEKGKDVELRCDPISGHTALYWYRQSLGQGLEFLIYFQGNSAPDKSGLPSDRFSAERTGGSVSTLTIQRTQQEDSAVYLCASSLGQGQGRYGYTFGSGTRLTVV.

This clone occurred a few times. The DNA of the CDR3 is TGTGCCAGCAGTTATCGGGACAGTCATCAGCCCCAGCATTTT. Translated, it gives CASSYRDSHQPQHF. The genes are TRBV6-6 and TRBJ1-5, with 7 bases lining up with TRBD1. From germline, CDR1 is MNHNY and CDR2 SVGAGI (reference sequence). Trimming at V came to 3 bases and at J to 5 bases, leaving 4 bases not matched to a gene. The CDR3 has 14 amino acids.

V is TRBV2 and J is TRBJ2-7, with TRBD2 identical over 14 bases. Trimming took 4 bases from V and 3 from J; bases not matched to a gene: 11. In germline, CDR1 is SNHLY, CDR2 FYNNEI. This CDR3 has 18 amino acids. CDR3 protein: CASSGRGTSGSPIYEQYF. CDR3 in DNA: TGTGCCAGCAGTGGAAGAGGGACTAGCGGGAGCCCCATCTACGAGCAGTACTTC.

The chain has TRBV29-1 and TRBJ2-3, with 7 positions matching TRBD1. The CDR3 consists of 13 residues. The V and J ends lost 7 bases and 1 base, in that order; junction bases with no gene match: 5. CDR1 and CDR2 (germline): SQVTM, ANQGSEA. CDR3 coding DNA: TGCAGCGGGGACAGCGAGGGCACAGATACGCAGTATTTT. This sequence encodes CSGDSEGTDTQYF.

This clone was found a few times. J is TRBJ2-7 and V is TRBV5-4; 11 positions agree with TRBD2. The CDR3 sequence is 14 residues long. CDR1 is SGHNT and CDR2 is YYREEE in the germline V gene (reference sequence). V lost 9 bases to trimming and J lost 0 bases; unmatched junction nucleotides: 5. The CDR3 DNA reads TGTGCCACCACTACTAGCGGGAGCTCCTACGAGCAGTACTTC. Amino acids: CATTTSGSSYEQYF.

The chain has TRBV11-1 and TRBJ2-3; 7 bases line up with TRBD1. The CDR3 contains 15 residues. J lost 14 bases, V lost 6 bases, and 20 bases had no gene match. Germline assignment: CDR1 SGHAT and CDR2 FQDESV (reference sequence). The CDR3 bases are TGTGCCAGCAGGGGACCCGGGACAGACCCATTTAGGATGTATTTT. Translation gives CASRGPGTDPFRMYF.

The rearrangement joins TRBV13 to TRBJ1-2; D is uncertain. The CDR3 has 13 amino acids. Germline assignment: CDR1 PRHDT and CDR2 FYEKMQ (reference sequence). Deletions cut 7 bases from V and 5 bases from J, with 14 bases between. CDR3 sequence reads: CASKSRPEYGYTF. The CDR3 DNA reads as TGTGCCAGCAAGTCGCGTCCGGAATATGGCTACACCTTC. Filled out from reference TRBV13 and TRBJ1-2, the complete variable domain reads AAGVIQSPRHLIKEKRETATLKCYPIPRHDTVYWYQQGPGQDPQFLISFYEKMQSDKGSIPDRFSAQQFSDYHSELNMSSLELGDSALYFCASKSRPEYGYTFGSGTRLTVV.

V usage is TRBV7-9 and J usage is TRBJ2-5; D is unresolved. The CDR3 covers 13 residues. The germline gives CDR1 SEHNR, CDR2 FQNEAQ (reference sequence). V lost 0 bases and J lost 5, with 7 bases in between. The CDR3 region is CASSLASYETQYF. Here the CDR3 DNA reads TGTGCCAGCAGCTTAGCTAGCTATGAGACCCAGTACTTC.

The chain has TRBV4-2 and TRBJ1-1; the D gene is possibly TRBD1 (5 bases). The CDR3 contains 12 residues. Germline V gene sequence: CDR1 LGHNA, CDR2 YNFKEQ. V lost 1 base, J lost 8 bases, and 8 bases lay in between. As DNA, the CDR3 is TGTGCCAGCAGCCAAGTGGCAGGGGAAGCTTTCTTT. This gives the protein CASSQVAGEAFF.

V is TRBV30 and J is TRBJ2-5; D is possibly TRBD1 (5 bases). Germline CDR1 and CDR2: GTSNPN and SVGIG (reference sequence). This CDR3 is 12 amino acids long. V dropped 4 bases and J dropped 4 bases, with 10 bases sitting between them. Here the CDR3 DNA reads TGTGCCTGGAATGTCCAGGGAGAGACCCAGTACTTC. Its protein is CAWNVQGETQYF.

V and J are TRBV18 and TRBJ1-1; D gene ambiguous. This CDR3 contains 16 residues. V lost 1 base and J 0 bases, leaving 12 bases between the germline ends. The V gene's germline CDR1 is KGHSH and CDR2 LQKENI. DNA of the CDR3: TGTGCCAGCTCACCACGGTTCTTGGAGATGAACACTGAAGCTTTCTTT. This encodes CASSPRFLEMNTEAFF.

The V call is TRBV6-5, the J call TRBJ2-3; 10 bases fit TRBD1. This CDR3 has 15 residues. Germline CDR1 and CDR2: MNHEY and SVGAGI. J lost 13 bases, V lost 2 bases, and 12 bases had no gene match. CDR3 coding DNA: TGTGCCAGCAGTTACACCACCGGGACAGGGGTTGACAAGTATTTT. Amino acid sequence: CASSYTTGTGVDKYF.

This clone was observed a few times. The chain uses TRBV18 and TRBJ2-7; D gene ambiguous. Germline CDR1 and CDR2: KGHSH and LQKENI. V dropped 6 bases and J dropped 0 bases, with 18 bases sitting between them. The CDR3 loop spans 16 amino acids. The CDR3 reads CASSPVAIASSYEQYF. DNA for the CDR3: TGTGCCAGCTCCCCCGTGGCCATCGCAAGCTCCTACGAGCAGTACTTC.

The chain combines TRBV7-3 with TRBJ2-1; the match to TRBD2 covers 7 bases. The CDR3 covers 17 residues. V lost 2 bases, J lost 4 bases, and 11 bases stayed unmatched. Germline CDR1 and CDR2: SGHTA and FQGTGA. This chain's CDR3 is CASSLRASGLGYNEQFF. The CDR3 coding sequence is TGTGCCAGCAGCTTACGGGCTAGCGGCCTTGGGTACAATGAGCAGTTCTTC.

The chain links TRBV6-6 to TRBJ2-3; 7 bases are a match to TRBD1. Unmatched junction bases numbered 11, after V lost 6 bases and J lost 2 bases. CDR1 is MNHNY and CDR2 is SVGAGI in the germline V gene (reference sequence). The CDR3 totals 16 residues. Written as DNA, the CDR3 is TGTGCCAGCAGCCAGGGACAGCATCTATCCACAGATACGCAGTATTTT. This translates into CASSQGQHLSTDTQYF.

This sequence joins TRBV29-1 and TRBJ2-1; 8 nucleotides align to TRBD2. The CDR3 contains 14 residues. CDR1 and CDR2 from the germline V gene are SQVTM and ANQGSEA. After removal of 8 bases from V and 0 bases from J, the junction contained 6 bases not matched to a gene. This CDR3 reads CSSGGANSYNEQFF. CDR3 coding DNA: TGCAGCTCCGGGGGGGCCAACTCCTACAATGAGCAGTTCTTC.

The rearrangement joins TRBV9 to TRBJ2-3, with D unclear. Trimming removed 0 bases from V and 0 bases from J, with 11 bases in between. Germline lookup yields CDR1 SGDLS and CDR2 YYNGEE. This CDR3 spans 16 amino acids. The chain's CDR3 is CASSVAPPSSTDTQYF. The CDR3 nucleotides read TGTGCCAGCAGCGTAGCCCCTCCCTCTAGCACAGATACGCAGTATTTT.

The chain couples TRBV28 to TRBJ2-1, with D tentatively TRBD1 (6 bases). Germline V CDR1 and CDR2: MDHEN, SYDVKM. The CDR3 runs to 15 residues. Trimming removed 5 bases at V and 2 bases at J, with 13 bases between. In DNA, the CDR3 is TGTGCCAGCAGTCATCAAGGGACAACCTACAATGAGCAGTTCTTC. It codes for CASSHQGTTYNEQFF.